This is a list of T cell receptor beta chains from one sample in a study of cytotoxic CD8 clonotypes in ibrutinib-treated CLL. Data came from immunoSEQ multiplex PCR; TCRdb stores just in-frame clones and leaves some out. The sample contains about 130,000 clones, approximately 81% of which appear only once. Sequenced material: PBMCs, taken after 12 months of ibrutinib treatment. The receptor set was obtained from a human donor with chronic lymphocytic leukemia. CDR3s include the opening cysteine and the closing phenylalanine or tryptophan. A D gene is named only where the DNA matches it firmly. Size values are once, few and many counts, or a class for expanded clones, and some rows have none.

abundance,j_gene,d_gene,v_gene,CDR3aa,CDR3nt
-,TRBJ2-3,-,TRBV30,CAWSVGKSADTQYF,TGTGCCTGGAGTGTAGGAAAATCGGCAGATACGCAGTATTTT
-,TRBJ2-1,TRBD1,TRBV27,CASSSPINRGRRNEQFF,TGTGCCAGCAGTTCTCCGATTAACAGGGGGCGCAGGAATGAGCAGTTCTTC
-,TRBJ1-2,TRBD1,TRBV6-5,CASRQGERGYTF,TGTGCCAGCAGGCAGGGGGAACGTGGCTACACCTTC
few,TRBJ1-4,-,TRBV6-6,CASSQLTVQEKLFF,TGTGCCAGCAGTCAACTAACGGTGCAGGAAAAACTGTTTTTT
many,TRBJ2-7,-,TRBV19,CASSISRYGPANSYEQYF,TGTGCCAGTAGTATTTCACGGTACGGACCGGCCAACTCATACGAGCAGTACTTC
-,TRBJ1-1,-,TRBV7-2,CASSGTEAFF,TGTGCCAGCAGCGGGACAGAAGCTTTCTTT
-,TRBJ1-2,-,TRBV6-5,CASSLRGGNYGYTF,TGTGCCAGCAGTTTACGGGGAGGGAACTATGGCTACACCTTC
-,TRBJ1-5,-,TRBV18,CASSQHGNQPQHF,TGTGCCAGCTCACAACACGGCAATCAGCCCCAGCATTTT
once,TRBJ1-5,TRBD1,TRBV6-6,CASRQGALGNQPQHF,TGTGCCAGCAGACAGGGGGCGCTTGGCAATCAGCCCCAGCATTTT
-,TRBJ2-1,-,TRBV14,CASSHWRDSYNEQFF,TGTGCCAGCAGCCACTGGCGGGACTCCTACAATGAGCAGTTCTTC
-,TRBJ2-6,-,TRBV4-1,CASSRIWGSGANVLTF,TGCGCCAGCAGCCGGATTTGGGGGTCTGGGGCCAACGTCCTGACTTTC
few,TRBJ2-1,-,TRBV7-7,CASSLGFNNEQFF,TGTGCTAGCAGCTTGGGGTTCAACAATGAGCAGTTCTTC
-,TRBJ2-3,-,TRBV6-6,CASRRDSSDTQYF,TGTGCCAGCAGGCGGGACAGCTCAGATACGCAGTATTTT
once,TRBJ2-3,-,TRBV4-1,CASSPEPDTQYF,TGCGCCAGCAGCCCGGAGCCAGATACGCAGTATTTT
-,TRBJ2-7,-,TRBV19,CASSIPQGAVYEQYF,TGTGCCAGTAGTATACCACAGGGTGCGGTCTACGAGCAGTACTTC
-,TRBJ2-1,-,TRBV10-3,CAIANRDHLYNEQFF,TGTGCCATCGCTAACCGGGACCACCTATACAATGAGCAGTTCTTC
-,TRBJ2-1,-,TRBV7-2,CASSLMSGPYNEQFF,TGTGCCAGCAGCTTAATGAGCGGACCTTACAATGAGCAGTTCTTC
-,TRBJ2-1,-,TRBV7-7,CASSLVGQRTSYNEQFF,TGTGCCAGCAGCTTAGTGGGTCAGCGAACGTCCTACAATGAGCAGTTCTTC
-,TRBJ1-2,-,TRBV5-6,CASSLWGGGGYTF,TGTGCCAGCAGCTTATGGGGCGGTGGGGGCTACACCTTC
-,TRBJ2-7,TRBD2,TRBV9,CASSVAPMTSGRRYEQYF,TGTGCCAGCAGCGTAGCTCCGATGACTAGCGGGAGGAGATACGAGCAGTACTTC
-,TRBJ2-7,-,TRBV7-2,CASSLRAGTDAYEQYF,TGTGCCAGCAGCTTAAGGGCCGGGACGGATGCCTACGAGCAGTACTTC
-,TRBJ1-4,TRBD1,TRBV28,CASSFSPRTGTNEKLFF,TGTGCCAGCAGTTTCTCCCCCCGGACAGGGACTAATGAAAAACTGTTTTTT
-,TRBJ2-1,-,TRBV5-1,CASSLPGKSSYNEQFF,TGCGCCAGCAGCTTGCCGGGGAAGAGCTCCTACAATGAGCAGTTCTTC
-,TRBJ2-2,-,TRBV2,CASSVLGGTGELFF,TGTGCCAGCAGTGTCCTAGGAGGCACCGGGGAGCTGTTTTTT
once,TRBJ2-1,TRBD1,TRBV14,CASSHTFWQGAGEQFF,TGTGCCAGCAGCCACACCTTTTGGCAGGGGGCCGGTGAGCAGTTCTTC
-,TRBJ2-3,TRBD2,TRBV11-3,CASSSTSGSSDTQYF,TGTGCCAGCAGCTCGACGAGCGGGAGTTCAGATACGCAGTATTTT
-,TRBJ1-4,-,TRBV6-5,CASSYLRNNEKLFF,TGTGCCAGCAGTTACTTACGGAATAACGAAAAACTGTTTTTT
-,TRBJ1-1,-,TRBV6-5,CASRYGVEAFF,TGTGCCAGCAGATACGGAGTTGAAGCTTTCTTT
-,TRBJ2-3,TRBD2,TRBV29-1,CSVEKQREGLRTDTQYF,TGCAGCGTTGAAAAACAACGGGAGGGCCTTCGCACAGATACGCAGTATTTT
-,TRBJ2-7,TRBD1,TRBV11-2,CASSLAGQGGYEQYF,TGTGCCAGCAGCTTAGCTGGACAGGGGGGCTACGAGCAGTACTTC
-,TRBJ2-7,TRBD1,TRBV27,CASSLMGQYYEQYF,TGTGCCAGCAGTTTAATGGGACAGTACTACGAGCAGTACTTC
-,TRBJ1-2,TRBD1,TRBV9,CASSVNAGGGGGYTF,TGTGCCAGCAGCGTAAATGCAGGGGGCGGAGGTGGCTACACCTTC
few,TRBJ1-2,-,TRBV28,CASTGQADGYTF,TGTGCCAGCACCGGGCAGGCGGATGGCTACACCTTC
-,TRBJ1-2,-,TRBV19,CASAVVLGGPYGYTF,TGTGCCAGCGCAGTAGTATTAGGGGGGCCCTATGGCTACACCTTC
-,TRBJ2-7,-,TRBV29-1,CSVAQEYEQYF,TGCAGCGTTGCCCAGGAGTACGAGCAGTACTTC
few,TRBJ2-7,TRBD1,TRBV5-1,CASSWGPGQENEQYF,TGCGCCAGCAGCTGGGGGCCGGGACAGGAGAACGAGCAGTACTTC
-,TRBJ2-1,-,TRBV30,CAWGTGSTYNEQFF,TGTGCCTGGGGAACCGGGAGTACCTACAATGAGCAGTTCTTC
-,TRBJ1-1,-,TRBV11-2,CASSSPRGTLKLSFHF,-
-,TRBJ2-7,TRBD1,TRBV19,CASSRTGGSYEQYF,TGTGCCAGTAGTCGGACAGGGGGTAGCTACGAGCAGTACTTC
-,TRBJ2-7,-,TRBV29-1,CSVGGAGGNYEQYF,TGCAGCGTCGGGGGGGCAGGGGGTAACTACGAGCAGTACTTC
-,TRBJ1-3,-,TRBV2,CASGRDIGNTIYF,TGTGCCAGCGGTAGAGATATTGGAAACACCATATATTTT
-,TRBJ1-2,-,TRBV28,CASSPVFYGYTF,TGTGCCAGCAGTCCCGTTTTCTATGGCTACACCTTC
-,TRBJ1-3,-,TRBV19,CASSIRQGSLSGNTIYF,TGTGCCAGTAGTATCCGGCAGGGGAGTCTCTCTGGAAACACCATATATTTT
-,TRBJ1-1,-,TRBV27,CASRRFLGGTEAFF,TGTGCCAGCAGACGATTTTTGGGGGGCACTGAAGCTTTCTTT
-,TRBJ2-3,TRBD2,TRBV11-2,CASSLAPSGSDIDTQYF,TGTGCCAGCAGCTTAGCTCCTAGCGGGAGTGATATTGATACGCAGTATTTT
-,TRBJ2-3,-,TRBV25-1,CASSEYYGSDTDTQYF,TGTGCCAGCAGTGAATATTACGGGAGCGACACAGATACGCAGTATTTT
-,TRBJ2-7,TRBD2,TRBV28,CASSPSRAGGGEQYF,TGTGCCAGCAGCCCGAGCAGGGCGGGAGGAGGCGAGCAGTACTTC
few,TRBJ1-3,-,TRBV4-3,CASSPMSSGNTIYF,TGCGCCAGCAGCCCCATGAGCTCTGGAAACACCATATATTTT
-,TRBJ2-1,TRBD2,TRBV11-2,CASSLSGRAGNEQFF,TGTGCCAGCAGCCTTAGCGGGAGGGCTGGCAATGAGCAGTTCTTC
-,TRBJ2-5,-,TRBV7-2,CASRRKLQETQYF,TGTGCCAGCAGACGTAAGCTCCAAGAGACCCAGTACTTC
-,TRBJ2-1,-,TRBV5-1,CASSFGGGPYNEQFF,TGCGCCAGCAGCTTTGGTGGGGGCCCTTACAATGAGCAGTTCTTC
once,TRBJ2-5,TRBD2,TRBV4-2,CASSRGSLQETQYF,TGTGCCAGCAGCCGCGGGAGTCTCCAAGAGACCCAGTACTTC
-,TRBJ2-7,-,TRBV28,CASSRDQYEQYF,TGTGCCAGCAGTAGGGATCAATACGAGCAGTACTTC